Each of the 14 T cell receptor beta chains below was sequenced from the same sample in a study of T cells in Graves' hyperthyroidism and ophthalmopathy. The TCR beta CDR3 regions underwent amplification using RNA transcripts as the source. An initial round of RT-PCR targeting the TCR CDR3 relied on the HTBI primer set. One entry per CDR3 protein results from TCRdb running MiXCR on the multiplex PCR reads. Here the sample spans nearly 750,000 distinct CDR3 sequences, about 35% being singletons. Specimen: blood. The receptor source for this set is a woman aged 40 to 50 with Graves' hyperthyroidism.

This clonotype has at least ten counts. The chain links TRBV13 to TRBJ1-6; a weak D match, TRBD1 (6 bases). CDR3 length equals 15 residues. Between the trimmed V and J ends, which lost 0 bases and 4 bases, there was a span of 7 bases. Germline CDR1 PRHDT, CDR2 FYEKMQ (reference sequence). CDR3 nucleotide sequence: TGTGCCAGCAGCTTAGGAGGGGGTTATAATTCACCCCTCCACTTT. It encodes CASSLGGGYNSPLHF. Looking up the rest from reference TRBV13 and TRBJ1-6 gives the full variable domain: AAGVIQSPRHLIKEKRETATLKCYPIPRHDTVYWYQQGPGQDPQFLISFYEKMQSDKGSIPDRFSAQQFSDYHSELNMSSLELGDSALYFCASSLGGGYNSPLHFGNGTRLTVT.

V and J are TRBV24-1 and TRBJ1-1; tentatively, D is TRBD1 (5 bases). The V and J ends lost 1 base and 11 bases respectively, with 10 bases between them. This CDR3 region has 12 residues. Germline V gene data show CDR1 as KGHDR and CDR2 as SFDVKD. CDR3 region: CATSDFGKGAFF. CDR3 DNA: TGTGCCACCAGTGATTTTGGGAAGGGGGCTTTCTTT.

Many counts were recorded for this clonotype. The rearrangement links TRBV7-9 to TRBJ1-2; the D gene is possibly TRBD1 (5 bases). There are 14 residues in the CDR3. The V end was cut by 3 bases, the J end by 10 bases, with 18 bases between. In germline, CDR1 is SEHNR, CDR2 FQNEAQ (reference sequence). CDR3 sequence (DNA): TGTGCCAGCAGCTTGACTCAGGGTCCGAGGGTCTACACCTTC. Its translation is CASSLTQGPRVYTF.

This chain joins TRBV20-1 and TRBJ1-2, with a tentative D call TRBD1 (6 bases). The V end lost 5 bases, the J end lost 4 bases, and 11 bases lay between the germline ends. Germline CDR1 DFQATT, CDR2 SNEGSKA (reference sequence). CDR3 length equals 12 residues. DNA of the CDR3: TGCAGTGCTGGAAAGGACAGCTATGGCTACACCTTC. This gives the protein CSAGKDSYGYTF.

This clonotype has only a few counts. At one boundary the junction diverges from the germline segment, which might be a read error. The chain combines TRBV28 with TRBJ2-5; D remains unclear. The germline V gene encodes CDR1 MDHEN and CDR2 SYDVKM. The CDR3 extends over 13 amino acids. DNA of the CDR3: TGTACCAGCAGTTTATTGGTGGGTGAGACCCAGTACTTC. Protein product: CTSSLLVGETQYF.

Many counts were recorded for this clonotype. CDR3 coding DNA: TGCAGTGCTAGTGGCGGACCACTCTCCTACGAGCAGTACTTC. It codes for CSASGGPLSYEQYF. The rearrangement joins TRBV20-1 to TRBJ2-7; D gene uncertain. CDR3 size: 14 residues. Germline CDR1 and CDR2: DFQATT and SNEGSKA (reference sequence). The V gene lost 3 bases and the J gene lost 0 bases, with 12 bases spanning the gap.

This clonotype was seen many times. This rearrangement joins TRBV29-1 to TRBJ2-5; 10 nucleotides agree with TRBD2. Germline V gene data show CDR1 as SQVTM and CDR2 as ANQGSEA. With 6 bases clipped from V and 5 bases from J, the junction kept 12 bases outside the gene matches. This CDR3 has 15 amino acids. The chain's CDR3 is CSVGAGGPPGETQYF. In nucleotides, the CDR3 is TGCAGCGTCGGAGCGGGAGGGCCGCCAGGGGAGACCCAGTACTTC.

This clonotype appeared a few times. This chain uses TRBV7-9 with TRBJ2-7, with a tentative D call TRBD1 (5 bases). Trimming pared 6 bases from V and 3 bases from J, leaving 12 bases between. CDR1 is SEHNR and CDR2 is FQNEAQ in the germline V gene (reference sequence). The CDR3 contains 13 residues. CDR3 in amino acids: CASRVREVYEQYF. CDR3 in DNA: TGTGCCAGCAGGGTCAGGGAAGTCTACGAGCAGTACTTC. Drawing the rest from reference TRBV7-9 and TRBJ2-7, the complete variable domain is DTGVSQNPRHKITKRGQNVTFRCDPISEHNRLYWYRQTLGQGPEFLTYFQNEAQLEKSRLLSDRFSAERPKGSFSTLEIQRTEQGDSAMYLCASRVREVYEQYFGPGTRLTVT.

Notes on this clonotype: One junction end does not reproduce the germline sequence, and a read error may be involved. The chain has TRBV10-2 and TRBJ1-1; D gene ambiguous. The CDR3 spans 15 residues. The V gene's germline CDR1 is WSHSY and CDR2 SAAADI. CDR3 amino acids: CASSPPSWGNTEAFF. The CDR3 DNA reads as TGTGCCAGCTCACCACCGTCTTGGGGGAACACTGAAGCTTTCTTT.

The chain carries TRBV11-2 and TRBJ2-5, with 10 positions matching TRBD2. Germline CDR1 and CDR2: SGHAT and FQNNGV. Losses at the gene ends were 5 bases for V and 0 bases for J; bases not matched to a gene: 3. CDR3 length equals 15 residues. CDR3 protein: CASSVSGRYQETQYF. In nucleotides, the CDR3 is TGTGCCAGCAGCGTTAGCGGGAGGTACCAAGAGACCCAGTACTTC. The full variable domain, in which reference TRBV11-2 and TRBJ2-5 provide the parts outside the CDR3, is EAGVAQSPRYKIIEKRQSVAFWCNPISGHATLYWYQQILGQGPKLLIQFQNNGVVDDSQLPKDRFSAERLKGVDSTLKIQPAKLEDSAVYLCASSVSGRYQETQYFGPGTRLLVL.

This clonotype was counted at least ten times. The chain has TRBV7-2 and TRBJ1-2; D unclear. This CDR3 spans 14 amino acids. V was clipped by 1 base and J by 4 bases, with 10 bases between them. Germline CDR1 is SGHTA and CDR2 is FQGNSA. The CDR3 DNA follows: TGTGCCAGCAGCTTAGATCGTTCGGGCTATGGCTACACCTTC. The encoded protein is CASSLDRSGYGYTF.

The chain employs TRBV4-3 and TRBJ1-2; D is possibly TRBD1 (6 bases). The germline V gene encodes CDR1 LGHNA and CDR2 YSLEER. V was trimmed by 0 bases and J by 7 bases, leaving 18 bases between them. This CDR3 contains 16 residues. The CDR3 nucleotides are TGCGCCAGCAGCCAAGATTTTCGGGACAACCTTTTTGGCTACACCTTC. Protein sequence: CASSQDFRDNLFGYTF.

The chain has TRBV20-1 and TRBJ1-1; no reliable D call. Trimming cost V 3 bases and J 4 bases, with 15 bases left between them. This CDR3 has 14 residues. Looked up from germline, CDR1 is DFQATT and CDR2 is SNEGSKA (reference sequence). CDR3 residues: CSASSAGESTEAFF. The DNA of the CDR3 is TGCAGTGCTAGTTCGGCAGGAGAGAGCACTGAAGCTTTCTTT.

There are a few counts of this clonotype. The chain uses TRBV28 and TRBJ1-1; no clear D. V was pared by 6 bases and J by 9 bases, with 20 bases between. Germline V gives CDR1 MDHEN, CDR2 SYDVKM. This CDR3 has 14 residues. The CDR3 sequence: CASRLNVNHPQAFF. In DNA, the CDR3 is TGTGCCAGCAGACTTAACGTCAACCACCCTCAAGCTTTCTTT.